The table lists the clone carrying this T cell receptor beta chain with a few counts. Its target is not known. One end of the junction varies from germline; a read error may be responsible. Expressed TCRB transcripts were sequenced after all isolated RNA was converted to cDNA. Naive, central memory and regulatory T cell samples came to a mean of approximately 3.6 million reads. Clones were sequenced by immunoSEQ multiplex PCR, and TCRdb holds only the in-frame ones, with some missing. The sample holds 350,000 to 450,000 clones, approximately 13% seen once. These data come from a study of beta chain features in type 1 diabetes. Whole-study findings and limits: VDJ junctions from type 1 diabetes patients carried fewer insertions and larger deletions.

Sample: naive CD4+ T cells from blood. The source of this sequence is a man aged 30-40 years in good health.

CDR3 DNA: TGTGCCTGGAGTCGGGACCGCATAACTAGCGGGAGGGATGGGGCCAACGGCCTGACTTTC. The encoded protein is CAWSRDRITSGRDGANGLTF. The rearrangement joins TRBV30 to TRBJ2-6; 13 nucleotides line up with TRBD2. Germline assignment: CDR1 GTSNPN and CDR2 SVGIG (reference sequence). This CDR3 has 20 residues.